This TCR beta chain was identified in a study of blood T cell repertoires in COVID-19. Looking at the study overall: Acute and convalescent COVID-19 samples came from the United States, Italy and Spain. From T cells, B-cell-depleted T cells, or PBMCs came the material, which was cDNA or gDNA.

Original data processing: Nucleated cell number was recorded as an estimate derived from reference gene primer amplification. The table came from immunoSEQ multiplex PCR; TCRdb's copy has only in-frame clones and leaves some out. That table supplies the V and J calls and clone size; D and trimming were determined from the DNA. This table holds around 260,000 clones, 75% to 90% found once. Losses at the gene ends were 0 bases for V and 5 bases for J; bases not matched to a gene: 4. Germline V CDR1 and CDR2: LGHDT, YNNKEL (reference sequence). The CDR3 has 16 residues. The sequence was obtained from a man between 60 and 75 years old who had recovered from COVID-19. Specimen: peripheral blood. The rearrangement links TRBV3-1 (or the pseudogene TRBV3-2) to TRBJ2-1, with 10 bases identical to TRBD2. The CDR3 DNA sequence: TGTGCCAGCAGCCAAGAAATACTAGCGGGGAACAATGAGCAGTTCTTC. Residues: CASSQEILAGNNEQFF.